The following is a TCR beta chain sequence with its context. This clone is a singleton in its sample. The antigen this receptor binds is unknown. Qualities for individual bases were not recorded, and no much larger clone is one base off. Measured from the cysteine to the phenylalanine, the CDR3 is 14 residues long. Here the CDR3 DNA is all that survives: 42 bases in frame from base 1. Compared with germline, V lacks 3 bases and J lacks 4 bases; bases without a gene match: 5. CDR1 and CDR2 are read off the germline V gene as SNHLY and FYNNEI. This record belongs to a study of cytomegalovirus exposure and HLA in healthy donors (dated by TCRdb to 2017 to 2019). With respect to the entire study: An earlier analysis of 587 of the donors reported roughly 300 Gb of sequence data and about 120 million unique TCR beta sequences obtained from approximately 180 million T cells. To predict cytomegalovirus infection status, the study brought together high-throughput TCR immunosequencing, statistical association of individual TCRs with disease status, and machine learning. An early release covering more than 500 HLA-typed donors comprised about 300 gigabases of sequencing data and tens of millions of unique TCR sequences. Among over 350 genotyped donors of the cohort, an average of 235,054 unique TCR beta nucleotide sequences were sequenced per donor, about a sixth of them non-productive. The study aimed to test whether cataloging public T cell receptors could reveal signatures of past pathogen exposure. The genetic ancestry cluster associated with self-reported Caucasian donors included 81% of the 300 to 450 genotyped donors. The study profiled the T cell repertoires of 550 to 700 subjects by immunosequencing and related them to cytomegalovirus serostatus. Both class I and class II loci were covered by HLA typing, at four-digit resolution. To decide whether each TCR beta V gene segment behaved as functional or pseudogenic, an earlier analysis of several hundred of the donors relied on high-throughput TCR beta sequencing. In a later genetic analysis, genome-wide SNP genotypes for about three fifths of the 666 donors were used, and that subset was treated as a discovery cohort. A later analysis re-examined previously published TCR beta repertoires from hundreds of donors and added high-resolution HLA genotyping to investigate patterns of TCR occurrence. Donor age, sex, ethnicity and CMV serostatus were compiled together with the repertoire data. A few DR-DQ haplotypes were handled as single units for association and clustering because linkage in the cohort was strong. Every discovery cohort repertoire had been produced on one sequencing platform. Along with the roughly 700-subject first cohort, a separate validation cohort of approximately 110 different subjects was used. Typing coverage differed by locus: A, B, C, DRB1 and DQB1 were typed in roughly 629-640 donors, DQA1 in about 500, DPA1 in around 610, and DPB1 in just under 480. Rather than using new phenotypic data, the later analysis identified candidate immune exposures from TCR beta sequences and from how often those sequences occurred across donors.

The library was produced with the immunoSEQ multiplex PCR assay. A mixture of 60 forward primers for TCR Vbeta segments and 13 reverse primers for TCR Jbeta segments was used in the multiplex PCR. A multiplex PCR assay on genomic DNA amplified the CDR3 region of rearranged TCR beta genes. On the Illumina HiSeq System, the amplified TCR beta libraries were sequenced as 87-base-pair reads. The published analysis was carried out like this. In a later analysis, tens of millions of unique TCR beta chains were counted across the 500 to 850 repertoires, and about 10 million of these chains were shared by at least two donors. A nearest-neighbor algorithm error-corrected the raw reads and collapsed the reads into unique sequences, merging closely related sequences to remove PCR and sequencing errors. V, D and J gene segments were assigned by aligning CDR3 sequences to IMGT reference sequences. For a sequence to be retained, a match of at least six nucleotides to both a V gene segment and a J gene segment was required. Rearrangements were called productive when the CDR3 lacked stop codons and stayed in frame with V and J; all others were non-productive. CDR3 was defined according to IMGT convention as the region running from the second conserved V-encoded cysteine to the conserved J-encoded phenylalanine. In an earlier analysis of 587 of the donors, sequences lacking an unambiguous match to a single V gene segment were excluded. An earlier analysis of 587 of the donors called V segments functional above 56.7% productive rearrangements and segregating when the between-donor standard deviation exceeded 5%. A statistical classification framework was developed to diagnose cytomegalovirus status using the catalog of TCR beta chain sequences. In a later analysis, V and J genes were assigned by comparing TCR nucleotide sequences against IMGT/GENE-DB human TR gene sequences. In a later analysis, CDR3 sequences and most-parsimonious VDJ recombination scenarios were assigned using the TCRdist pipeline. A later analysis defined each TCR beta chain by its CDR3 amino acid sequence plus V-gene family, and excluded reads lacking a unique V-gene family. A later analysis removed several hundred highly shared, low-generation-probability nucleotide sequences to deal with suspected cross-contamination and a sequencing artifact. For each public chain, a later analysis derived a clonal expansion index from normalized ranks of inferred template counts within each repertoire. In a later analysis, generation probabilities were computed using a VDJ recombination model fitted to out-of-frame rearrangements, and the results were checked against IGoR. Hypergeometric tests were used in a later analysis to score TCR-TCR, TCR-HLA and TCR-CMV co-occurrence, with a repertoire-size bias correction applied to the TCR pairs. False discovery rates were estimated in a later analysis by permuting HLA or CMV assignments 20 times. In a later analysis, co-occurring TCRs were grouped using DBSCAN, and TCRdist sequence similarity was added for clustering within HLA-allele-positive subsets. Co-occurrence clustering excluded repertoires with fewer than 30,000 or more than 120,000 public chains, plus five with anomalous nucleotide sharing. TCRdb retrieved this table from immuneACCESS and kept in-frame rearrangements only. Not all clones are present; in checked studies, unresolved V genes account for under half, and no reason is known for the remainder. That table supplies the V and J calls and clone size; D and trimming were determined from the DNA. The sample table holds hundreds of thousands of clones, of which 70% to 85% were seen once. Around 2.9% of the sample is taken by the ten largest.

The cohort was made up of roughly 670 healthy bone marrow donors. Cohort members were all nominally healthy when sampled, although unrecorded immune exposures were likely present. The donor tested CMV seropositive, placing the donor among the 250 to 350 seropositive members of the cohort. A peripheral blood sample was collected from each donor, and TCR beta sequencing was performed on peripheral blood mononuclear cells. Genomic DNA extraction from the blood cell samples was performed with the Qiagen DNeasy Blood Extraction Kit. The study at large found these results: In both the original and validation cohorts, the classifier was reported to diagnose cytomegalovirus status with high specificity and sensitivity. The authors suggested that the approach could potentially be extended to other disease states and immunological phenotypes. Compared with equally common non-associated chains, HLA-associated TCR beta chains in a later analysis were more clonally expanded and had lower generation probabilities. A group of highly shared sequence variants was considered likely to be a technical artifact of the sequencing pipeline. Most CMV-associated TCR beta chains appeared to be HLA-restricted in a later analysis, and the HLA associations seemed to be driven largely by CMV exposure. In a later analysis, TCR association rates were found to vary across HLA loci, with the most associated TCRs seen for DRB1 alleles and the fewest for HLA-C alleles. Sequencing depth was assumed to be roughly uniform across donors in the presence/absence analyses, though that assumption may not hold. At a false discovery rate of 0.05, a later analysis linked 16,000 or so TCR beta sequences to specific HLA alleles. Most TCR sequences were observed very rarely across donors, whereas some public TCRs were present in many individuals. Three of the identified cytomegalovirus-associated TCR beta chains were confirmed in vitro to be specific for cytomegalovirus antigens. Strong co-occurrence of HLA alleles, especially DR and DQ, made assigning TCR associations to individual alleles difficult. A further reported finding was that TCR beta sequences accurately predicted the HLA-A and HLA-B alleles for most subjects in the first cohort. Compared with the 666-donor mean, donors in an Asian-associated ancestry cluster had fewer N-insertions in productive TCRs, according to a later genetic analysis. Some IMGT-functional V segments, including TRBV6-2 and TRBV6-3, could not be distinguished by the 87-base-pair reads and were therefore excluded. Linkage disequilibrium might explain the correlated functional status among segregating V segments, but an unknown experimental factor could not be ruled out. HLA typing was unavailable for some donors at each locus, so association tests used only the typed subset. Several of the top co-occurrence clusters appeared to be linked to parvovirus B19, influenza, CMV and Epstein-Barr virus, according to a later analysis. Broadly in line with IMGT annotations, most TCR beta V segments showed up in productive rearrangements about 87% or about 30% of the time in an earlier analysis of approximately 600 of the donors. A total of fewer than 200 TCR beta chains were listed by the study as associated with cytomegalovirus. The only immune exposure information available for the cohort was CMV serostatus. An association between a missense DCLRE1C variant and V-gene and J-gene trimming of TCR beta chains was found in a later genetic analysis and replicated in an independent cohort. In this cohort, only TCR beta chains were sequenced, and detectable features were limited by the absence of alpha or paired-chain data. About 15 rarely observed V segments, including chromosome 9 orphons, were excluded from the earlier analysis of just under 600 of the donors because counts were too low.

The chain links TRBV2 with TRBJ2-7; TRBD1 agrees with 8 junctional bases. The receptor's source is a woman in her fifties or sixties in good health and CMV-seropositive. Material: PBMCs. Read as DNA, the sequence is TGTGCCAGCAGTGACCAGGGGGCGGGGTACGAGCAGTACTTC. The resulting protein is CASSDQGAGYEQYF.